The following is a T cell receptor beta chain sequence with its context. The entry originates in a study of blood T cell repertoires in COVID-19. Germline CDR1 and CDR2: SGHAT and FQNNGV. The CDR3 has 12 residues. TCRdb's copy holds only in-frame clones and misses some; the assay was immunoSEQ multiplex PCR. The sample shows 200,000 to 250,000 clones, about four fifths of them seen only once. The sample taken for sequencing was PBMCs or T cells enriched from blood (not recorded which). This rearrangement joins TRBV11-2 to TRBJ1-2, with D possibly being TRBD1 (5 bases). The TCR comes from a woman aged 45-65 years who had been exposed to COVID-19. The CDR3 DNA is TGTGCATCGGGGGGAGAGGACTATGGCTACACCTTC. Its protein is CASGGEDYGYTF.